A selection of T cell receptor beta chains follows, all from one sample in a study of T-cell reconstitution after alpha-beta-depleted transplantation in children. From the PCR reads, TCRdb called clonotypes with MiXCR, one entry per CDR3 protein. The data contain 440,000 or so distinct CDR3 sequences, about 45% of them singletons. The sequencing here drew on PBMCs, taken before TCRalphabeta/CD19-depleted stem cell transplant. The source of these receptors is a girl aged 2 to 9 with aplastic anemia, due to receive a stem cell transplant. CDR3s include the opening cysteine and the closing phenylalanine or tryptophan. A D gene is named only where the DNA matches it firmly. Clone size is shown for a subset of rows, as once, few, many or a class of expanded clone.

CDR3 length: 17; V gene: TRBV20-1; J gene: TRBJ1-1; clone size: few; D gene: NA; CDR3 protein: CSAPLLGHLKRNTEAFF; CDR3 DNA: TGCAGTGCCCCCCTCTTAGGACACCTAAAAAGGAACACTGAAGCTTTCTTT
CDR3 length: 14; V gene: TRBV9; J gene: TRBJ2-7; clone size: NA; D gene: TRBD1; CDR3 protein: CASSPQRDRVEQYF; CDR3 DNA: TGTGCCAGCAGCCCCCAGCGGGACAGGGTCGAGCAGTACTTC
CDR3 length: 14; V gene: TRBV6-1; J gene: TRBJ2-3; clone size: NA; D gene: TRBD2; CDR3 protein: CAIWDGAGGDTQYF; CDR3 DNA: TGTGCCATATGGGACGGGGCGGGAGGAGATACGCAGTATTTT
CDR3 length: 17; V gene: TRBV4-1; J gene: TRBJ2-3; clone size: NA; D gene: TRBD1; CDR3 protein: CASSQFRDRGPGDTQYF; CDR3 DNA: TGCGCCAGCAGCCAATTCCGGGACAGGGGGCCAGGAGATACGCAGTATTTT
CDR3 length: 13; V gene: TRBV4-1; J gene: TRBJ2-3; clone size: NA; D gene: TRBD2; CDR3 protein: CSSSRDLAGLQYF; CDR3 DNA: TGCTCCAGCAGCCGAGATTTAGCGGGGTTGCAGTATTTT
CDR3 length: 15; V gene: TRBV28; J gene: TRBJ2-3; clone size: many; D gene: TRBD2; CDR3 protein: CASSWASGSTDTQYF; CDR3 DNA: TGTGCCAGCAGTTGGGCTAGCGGTAGCACAGATACGCAGTATTTT
CDR3 length: 13; V gene: TRBV20-1; J gene: TRBJ2-5; clone size: NA; D gene: NA; CDR3 protein: CSADGQSMETQYF; CDR3 DNA: TGCAGTGCGGACGGACAGAGTATGGAGACCCAGTACTTC
CDR3 length: 15; V gene: TRBV12-3/TRBV12-4; J gene: TRBJ2-1; clone size: NA; D gene: TRBD1; CDR3 protein: CASSIEFDRVNEQFF; CDR3 DNA: TGTGCCAGCAGTATAGAATTCGACAGGGTCAATGAGCAGTTCTTC
CDR3 length: 14; V gene: TRBV6-1; J gene: TRBJ2-7; clone size: NA; D gene: TRBD1; CDR3 protein: CASRGGQGGYEQYF; CDR3 DNA: TGTGCCAGCAGGGGGGGACAGGGGGGCTACGAGCAGTACTTC
CDR3 length: 14; V gene: TRBV20-1; J gene: TRBJ2-7; clone size: NA; D gene: NA; CDR3 protein: CSARSQVSSYEQYF; CDR3 DNA: TGCAGTGCTAGATCTCAAGTTAGCTCCTACGAGCAGTACTTC
CDR3 length: 15; V gene: TRBV5-1; J gene: TRBJ2-7; clone size: NA; D gene: NA; CDR3 protein: CASSLAGTPPYEQYF; CDR3 DNA: TGCGCCAGCAGCTTGGCTGGGACACCTCCCTACGAGCAGTACTTC